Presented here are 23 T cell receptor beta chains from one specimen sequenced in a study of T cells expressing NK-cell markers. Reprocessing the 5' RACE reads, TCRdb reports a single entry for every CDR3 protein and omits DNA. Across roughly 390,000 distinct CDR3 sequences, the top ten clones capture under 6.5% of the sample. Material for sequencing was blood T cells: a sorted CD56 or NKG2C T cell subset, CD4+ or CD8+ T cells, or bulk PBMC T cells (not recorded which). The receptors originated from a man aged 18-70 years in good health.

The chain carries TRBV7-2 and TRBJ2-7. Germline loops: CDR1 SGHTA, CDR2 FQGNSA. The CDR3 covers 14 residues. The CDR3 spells CASSTDVGPYEQYF.

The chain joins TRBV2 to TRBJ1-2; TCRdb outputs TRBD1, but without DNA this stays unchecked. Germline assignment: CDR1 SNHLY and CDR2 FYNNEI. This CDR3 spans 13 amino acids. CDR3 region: CASSRDSGYGYTF.

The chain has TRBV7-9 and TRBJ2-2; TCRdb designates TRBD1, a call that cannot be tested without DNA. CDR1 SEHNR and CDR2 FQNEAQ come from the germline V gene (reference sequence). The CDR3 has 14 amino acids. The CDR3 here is CASRVTGDGGELFF.

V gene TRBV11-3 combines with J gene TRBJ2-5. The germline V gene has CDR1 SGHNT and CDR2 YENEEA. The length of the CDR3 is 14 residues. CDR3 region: CASSQTRGSETQYF.

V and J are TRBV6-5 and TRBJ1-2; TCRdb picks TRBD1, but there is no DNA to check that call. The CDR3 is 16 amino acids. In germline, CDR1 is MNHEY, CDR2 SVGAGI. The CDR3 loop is CASSYSLRAGVFGYTF.

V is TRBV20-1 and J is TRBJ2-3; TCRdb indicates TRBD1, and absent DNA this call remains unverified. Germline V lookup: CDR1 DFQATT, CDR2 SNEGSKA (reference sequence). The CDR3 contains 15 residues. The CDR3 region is CSARDSGTLTDTQYF.

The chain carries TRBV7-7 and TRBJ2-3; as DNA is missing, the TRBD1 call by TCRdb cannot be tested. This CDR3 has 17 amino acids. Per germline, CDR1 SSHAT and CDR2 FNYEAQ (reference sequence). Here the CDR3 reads CASSLVPRGWFTDTQYF.

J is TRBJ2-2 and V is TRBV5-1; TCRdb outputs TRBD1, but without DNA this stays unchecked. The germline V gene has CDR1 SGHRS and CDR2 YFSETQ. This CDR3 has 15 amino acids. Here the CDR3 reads CASSPTGGYTGELFF.

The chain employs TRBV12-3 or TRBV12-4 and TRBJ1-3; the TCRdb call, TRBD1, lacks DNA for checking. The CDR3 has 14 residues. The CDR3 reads CASSSTAGTNTIYF.

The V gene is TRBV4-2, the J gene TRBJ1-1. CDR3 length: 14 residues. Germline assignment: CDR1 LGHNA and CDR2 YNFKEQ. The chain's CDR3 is CASSQVPRGTEAFF.

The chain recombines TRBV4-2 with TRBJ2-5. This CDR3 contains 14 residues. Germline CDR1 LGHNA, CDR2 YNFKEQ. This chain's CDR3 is CASSTNIAQETQYF.

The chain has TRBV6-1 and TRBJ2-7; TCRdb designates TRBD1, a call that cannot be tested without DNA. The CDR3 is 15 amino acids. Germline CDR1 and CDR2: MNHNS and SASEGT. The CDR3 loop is CASRVTGTGWYEQYF.

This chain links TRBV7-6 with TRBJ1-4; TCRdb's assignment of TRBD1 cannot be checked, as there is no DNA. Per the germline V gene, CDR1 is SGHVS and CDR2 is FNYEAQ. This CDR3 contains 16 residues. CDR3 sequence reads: CASSFVPQGAKEKLFF.

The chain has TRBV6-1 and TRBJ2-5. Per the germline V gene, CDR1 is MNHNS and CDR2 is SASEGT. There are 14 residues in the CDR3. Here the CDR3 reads CASRKTGDQETQYF.

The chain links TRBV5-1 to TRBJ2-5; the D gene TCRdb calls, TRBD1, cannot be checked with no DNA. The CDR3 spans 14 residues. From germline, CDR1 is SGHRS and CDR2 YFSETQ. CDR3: CASTETTGPETQYF.

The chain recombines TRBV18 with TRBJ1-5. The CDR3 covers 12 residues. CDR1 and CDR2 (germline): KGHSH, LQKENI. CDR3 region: CASSPPDQPQHF. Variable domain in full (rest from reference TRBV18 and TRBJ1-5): NAGVMQNPRHLVRRRGQEARLRCSPMKGHSHVYWYRQLPEEGLKFMVYLQKENIIDESGMPKERFSAEFPKEGPSILRIQQVVRGDSAAYFCASSPPDQPQHFGDGTRLSIL.

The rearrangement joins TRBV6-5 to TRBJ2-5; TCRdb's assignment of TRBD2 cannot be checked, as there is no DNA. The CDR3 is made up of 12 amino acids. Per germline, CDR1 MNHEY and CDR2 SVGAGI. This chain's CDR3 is CASSGPAMGQYF.

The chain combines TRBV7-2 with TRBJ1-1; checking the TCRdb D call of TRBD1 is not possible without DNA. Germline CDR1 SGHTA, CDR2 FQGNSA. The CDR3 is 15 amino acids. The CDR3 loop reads CASSGAGTRNTEAFF.

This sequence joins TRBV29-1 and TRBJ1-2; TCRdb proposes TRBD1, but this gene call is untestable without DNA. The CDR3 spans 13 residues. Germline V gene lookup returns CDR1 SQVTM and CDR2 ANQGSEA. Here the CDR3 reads CSVQTGAYYGYTF.

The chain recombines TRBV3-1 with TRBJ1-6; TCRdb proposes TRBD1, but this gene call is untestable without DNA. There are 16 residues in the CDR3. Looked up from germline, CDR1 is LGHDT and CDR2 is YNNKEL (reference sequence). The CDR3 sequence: CASSQVLWGRSSPLHF. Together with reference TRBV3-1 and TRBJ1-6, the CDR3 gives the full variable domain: DTAVSQTPKYLVTQMGNDKSIKCEQNLGHDTMYWYKQDSKKFLKIMFSYNNKELIINETVPNRFSPKSPDKAHLNLHINSLELGDSAVYFCASSQVLWGRSSPLHFGNGTRLTVT.

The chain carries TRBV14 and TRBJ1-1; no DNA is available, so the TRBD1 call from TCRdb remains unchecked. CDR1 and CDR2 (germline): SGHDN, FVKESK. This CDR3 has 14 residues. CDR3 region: CASSQWMRGTEAFF.

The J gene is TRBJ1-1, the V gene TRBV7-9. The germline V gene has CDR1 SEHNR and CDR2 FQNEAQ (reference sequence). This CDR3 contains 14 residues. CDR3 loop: CASSRKTMNTEAFF.

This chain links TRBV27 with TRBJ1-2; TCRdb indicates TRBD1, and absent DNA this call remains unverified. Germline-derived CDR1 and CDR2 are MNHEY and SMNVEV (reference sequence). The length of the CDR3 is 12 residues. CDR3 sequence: CASSPGLGGYTF.